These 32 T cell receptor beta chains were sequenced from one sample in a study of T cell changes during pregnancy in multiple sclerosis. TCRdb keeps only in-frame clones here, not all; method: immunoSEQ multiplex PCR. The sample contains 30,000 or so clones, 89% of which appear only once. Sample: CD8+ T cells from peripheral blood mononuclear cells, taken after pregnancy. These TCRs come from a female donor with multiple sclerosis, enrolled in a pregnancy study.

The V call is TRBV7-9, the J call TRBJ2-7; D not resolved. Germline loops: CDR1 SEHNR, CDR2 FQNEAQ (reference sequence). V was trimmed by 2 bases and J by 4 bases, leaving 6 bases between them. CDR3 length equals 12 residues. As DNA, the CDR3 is TGTGCCAGCAGCTTAATCTTGTACGAGCAGTACTTC. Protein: CASSLILYEQYF.

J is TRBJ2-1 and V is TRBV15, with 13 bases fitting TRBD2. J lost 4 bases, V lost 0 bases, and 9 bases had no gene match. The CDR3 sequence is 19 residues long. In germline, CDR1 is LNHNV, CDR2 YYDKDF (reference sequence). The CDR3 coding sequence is TGTGCCACCAGCAGAGATTATAGGACTAGCGGGAGAGGGTACAATGAGCAGTTCTTC. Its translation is CATSRDYRTSGRGYNEQFF.

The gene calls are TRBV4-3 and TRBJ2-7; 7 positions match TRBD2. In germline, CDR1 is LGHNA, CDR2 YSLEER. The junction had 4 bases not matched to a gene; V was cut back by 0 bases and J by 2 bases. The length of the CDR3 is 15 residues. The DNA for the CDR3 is TGCGCCAGCAGCCAAGATTCCCGGGGGGCCTACGAGCAGTACTTC. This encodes CASSQDSRGAYEQYF.

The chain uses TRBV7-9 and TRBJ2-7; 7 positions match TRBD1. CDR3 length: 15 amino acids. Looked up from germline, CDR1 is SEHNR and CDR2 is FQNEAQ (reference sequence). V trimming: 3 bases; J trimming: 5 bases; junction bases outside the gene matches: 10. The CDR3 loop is CASSLGTGVFHEQYF. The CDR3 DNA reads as TGTGCCAGCAGCTTGGGAACAGGGGTATTCCACGAGCAGTACTTC.

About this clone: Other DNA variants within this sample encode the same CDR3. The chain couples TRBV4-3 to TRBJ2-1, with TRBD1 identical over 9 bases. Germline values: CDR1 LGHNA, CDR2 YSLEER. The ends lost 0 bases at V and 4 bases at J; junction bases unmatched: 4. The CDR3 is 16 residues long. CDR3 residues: CASSQEGQGSYNEQFF. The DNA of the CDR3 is TGCGCCAGCAGCCAAGAGGGACAGGGATCTTACAATGAGCAGTTCTTC.

CDR3 loop: CASSSRGSEFF. Here the CDR3 DNA reads TGTGCCAGCAGTTCTCGAGGTTCGGAGTTCTTC. The V and J genes are TRBV27 and TRBJ2-1; the D is unclear. The V and J ends lost 4 bases and 14 bases respectively, with 12 bases between them. The germline CDR1 and CDR2 sequences are MNHEY and SMNVEV (reference sequence). This CDR3 has 11 residues.

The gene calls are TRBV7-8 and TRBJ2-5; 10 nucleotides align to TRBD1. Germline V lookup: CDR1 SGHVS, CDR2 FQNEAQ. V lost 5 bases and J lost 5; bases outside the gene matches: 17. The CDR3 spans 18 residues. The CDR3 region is CASSQRTGGLTLEETQYF. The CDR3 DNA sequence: TGTGCCAGCAGCCAACGGACAGGGGGACTGACGCTGGAGGAGACCCAGTACTTC.

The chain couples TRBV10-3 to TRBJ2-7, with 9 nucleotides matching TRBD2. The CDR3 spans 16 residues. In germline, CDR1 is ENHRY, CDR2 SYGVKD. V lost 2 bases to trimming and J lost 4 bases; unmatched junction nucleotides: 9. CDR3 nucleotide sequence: TGTGCCATCAGTGAGCTTGTTGGCGGGAGGGGGTACGAGCAGTACTTC. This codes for CAISELVGGRGYEQYF.

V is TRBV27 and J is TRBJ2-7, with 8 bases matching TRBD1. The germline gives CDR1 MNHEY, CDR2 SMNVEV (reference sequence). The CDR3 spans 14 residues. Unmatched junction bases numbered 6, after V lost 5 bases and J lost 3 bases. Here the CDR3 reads CASSPGQVIYEQYF. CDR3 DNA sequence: TGTGCCAGCAGTCCGGGACAGGTCATCTACGAGCAGTACTTC.

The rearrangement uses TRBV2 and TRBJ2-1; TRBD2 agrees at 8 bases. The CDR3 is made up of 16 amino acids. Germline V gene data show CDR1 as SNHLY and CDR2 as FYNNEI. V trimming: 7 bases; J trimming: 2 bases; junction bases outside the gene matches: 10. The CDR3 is CASTGFAGGTYNEQFF. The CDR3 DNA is TGTGCCAGCACTGGCTTTGCGGGGGGAACCTACAATGAGCAGTTCTTC.

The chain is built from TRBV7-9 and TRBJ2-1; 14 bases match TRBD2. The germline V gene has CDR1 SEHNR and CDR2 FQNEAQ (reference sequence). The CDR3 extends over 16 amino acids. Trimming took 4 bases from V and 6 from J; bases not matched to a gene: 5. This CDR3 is CASSSLGLAGVNEQFF. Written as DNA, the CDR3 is TGTGCCAGCAGCTCCCTGGGACTAGCGGGAGTCAATGAGCAGTTCTTC. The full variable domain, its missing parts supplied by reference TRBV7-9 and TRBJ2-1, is DTGVSQNPRHKITKRGQNVTFRCDPISEHNRLYWYRQTLGQGPEFLTYFQNEAQLEKSRLLSDRFSAERPKGSFSTLEIQRTEQGDSAMYLCASSSLGLAGVNEQFFGPGTRLTVL.

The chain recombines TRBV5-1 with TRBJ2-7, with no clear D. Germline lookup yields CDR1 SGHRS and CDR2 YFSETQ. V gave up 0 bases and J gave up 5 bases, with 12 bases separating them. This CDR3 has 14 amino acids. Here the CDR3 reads CASSLELTGNEQYF. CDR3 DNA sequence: TGCGCCAGCAGCTTGGAACTGACGGGTAACGAGCAGTACTTC.

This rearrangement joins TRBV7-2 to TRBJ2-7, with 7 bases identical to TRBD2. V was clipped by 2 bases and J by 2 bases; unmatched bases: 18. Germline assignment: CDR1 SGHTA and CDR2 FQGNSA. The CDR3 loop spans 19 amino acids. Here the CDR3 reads CASSLHFPLQSGTAYEQYF. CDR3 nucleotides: TGTGCCAGCAGCTTACATTTCCCCCTTCAAAGCGGGACGGCCTACGAGCAGTACTTC.

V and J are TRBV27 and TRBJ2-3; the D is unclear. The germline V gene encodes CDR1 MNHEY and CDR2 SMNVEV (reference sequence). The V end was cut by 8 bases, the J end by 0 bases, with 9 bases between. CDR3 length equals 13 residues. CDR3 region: CASRVLSTDTQYF. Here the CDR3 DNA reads TGTGCCAGCCGGGTCTTGAGCACAGATACGCAGTATTTT.

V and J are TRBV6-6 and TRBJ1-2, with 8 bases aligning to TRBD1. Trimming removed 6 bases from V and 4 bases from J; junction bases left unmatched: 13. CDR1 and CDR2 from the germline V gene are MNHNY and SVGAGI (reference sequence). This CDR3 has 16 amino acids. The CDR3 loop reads CASRGLFGTGSYGYTF. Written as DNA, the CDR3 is TGTGCCAGCAGGGGATTATTCGGGACAGGTTCCTATGGCTACACCTTC.

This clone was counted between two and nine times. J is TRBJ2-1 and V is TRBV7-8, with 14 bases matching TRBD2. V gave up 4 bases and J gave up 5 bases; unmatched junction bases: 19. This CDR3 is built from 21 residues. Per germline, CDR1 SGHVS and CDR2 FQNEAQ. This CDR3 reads CASSSGVRGGLAGEFDNEQFF. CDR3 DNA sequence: TGTGCCAGCAGCTCAGGGGTCAGGGGGGGACTAGCGGGAGAATTCGACAATGAGCAGTTCTTC.

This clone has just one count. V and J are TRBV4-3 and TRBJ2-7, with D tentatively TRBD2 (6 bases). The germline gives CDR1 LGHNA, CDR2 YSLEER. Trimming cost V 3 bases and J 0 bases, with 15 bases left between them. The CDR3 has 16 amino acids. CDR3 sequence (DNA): TGCGCCAGCAGCCAGGCCTGGGAGGTGAGCTCCTACGAGCAGTACTTC. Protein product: CASSQAWEVSSYEQYF.

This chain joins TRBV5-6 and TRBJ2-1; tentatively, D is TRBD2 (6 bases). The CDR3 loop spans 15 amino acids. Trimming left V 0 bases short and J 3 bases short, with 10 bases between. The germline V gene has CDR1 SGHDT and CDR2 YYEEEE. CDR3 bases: TGTGCCAGCAGCTTGGGTGGGGGAGGCTACAATGAGCAGTTCTTC. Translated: CASSLGGGGYNEQFF.

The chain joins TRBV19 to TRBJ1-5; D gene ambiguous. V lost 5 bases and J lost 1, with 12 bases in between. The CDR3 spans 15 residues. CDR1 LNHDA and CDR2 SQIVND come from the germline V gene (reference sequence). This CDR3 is CASSLGVWSNQPQHF. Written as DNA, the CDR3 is TGTGCCAGTAGTCTGGGCGTCTGGAGCAATCAGCCCCAGCATTTT.

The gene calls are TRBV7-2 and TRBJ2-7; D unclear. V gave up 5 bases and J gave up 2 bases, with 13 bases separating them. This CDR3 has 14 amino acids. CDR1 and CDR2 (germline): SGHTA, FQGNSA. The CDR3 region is CASSPHFEAYEQYF. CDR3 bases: TGTGCCAGCAGCCCTCACTTCGAGGCCTACGAGCAGTACTTC.

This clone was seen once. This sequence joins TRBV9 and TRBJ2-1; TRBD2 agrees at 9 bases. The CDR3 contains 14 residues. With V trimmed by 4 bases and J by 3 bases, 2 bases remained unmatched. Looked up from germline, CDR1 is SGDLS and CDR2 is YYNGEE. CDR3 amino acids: CASSLAGYYNEQFF. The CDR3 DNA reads TGTGCCAGCAGCCTAGCGGGATACTACAATGAGCAGTTCTTC.

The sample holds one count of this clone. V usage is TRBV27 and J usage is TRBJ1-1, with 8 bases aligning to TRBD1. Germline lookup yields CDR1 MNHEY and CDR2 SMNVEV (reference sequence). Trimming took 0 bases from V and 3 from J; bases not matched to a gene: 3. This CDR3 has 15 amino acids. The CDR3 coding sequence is TGTGCCAGCAGTTTATCGCCAGGGGGCTACACTGAAGCTTTCTTT. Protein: CASSLSPGGYTEAFF.

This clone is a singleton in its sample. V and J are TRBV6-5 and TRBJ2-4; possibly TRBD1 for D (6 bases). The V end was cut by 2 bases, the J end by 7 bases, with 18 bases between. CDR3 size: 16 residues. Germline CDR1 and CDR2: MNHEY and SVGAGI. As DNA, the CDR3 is TGTGCCAGCAGTTACGCACCACTAACAGGGTGGAACATTCAGTACTTC. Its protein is CASSYAPLTGWNIQYF.

CDR3 loop: CASSLALVPYNEQFF. DNA for the CDR3: TGTGCCAGCAGCTTAGCACTAGTCCCCTACAATGAGCAGTTCTTC. The rearrangement joins TRBV7-2 to TRBJ2-1; the D gene is possibly TRBD2 (5 bases). Germline V gives CDR1 SGHTA, CDR2 FQGNSA. V gave up 0 bases and J gave up 2 bases, with 8 bases separating them. The CDR3 loop spans 15 amino acids. The full variable domain, with the rest looked up from reference TRBV7-2 and TRBJ2-1, is GAGVSQSPSNKVTEKGKDVELRCDPISGHTALYWYRQSLGQGLEFLIYFQGNSAPDKSGLPSDRFSAERTGGSVSTLTIQRTQQEDSAVYLCASSLALVPYNEQFFGPGTRLTVL.

The CDR3 spells CASSENRFNPLWGYTF. Written as DNA, the CDR3 is TGTGCCAGCAGTGAAAACAGGTTCAATCCGCTATGGGGCTACACCTTC. The chain uses TRBV2 and TRBJ1-2; TRBD1 might be the D (5 bases). CDR3 size: 16 residues. Trimming pared 2 bases from V and 8 bases from J, leaving 21 bases between. Germline V gene lookup returns CDR1 SNHLY and CDR2 FYNNEI. The full variable domain, with the rest looked up from reference TRBV2 and TRBJ1-2, is EPEVTQTPSHQVTQMGQEVILRCVPISNHLYFYWYRQILGQKVEFLVSFYNNEISEKSEIFDDQFSVERPDGSNFTLKIRSTKLEDSAMYFCASSENRFNPLWGYTFGSGTRLTVV.

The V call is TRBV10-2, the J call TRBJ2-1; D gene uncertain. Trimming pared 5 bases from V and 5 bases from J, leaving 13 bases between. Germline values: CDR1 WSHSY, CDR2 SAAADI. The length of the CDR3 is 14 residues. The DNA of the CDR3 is TGCGCCAGCAGTAACCCCGGTTTAGACAATGAGCAGTTCTTC. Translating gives CASSNPGLDNEQFF.

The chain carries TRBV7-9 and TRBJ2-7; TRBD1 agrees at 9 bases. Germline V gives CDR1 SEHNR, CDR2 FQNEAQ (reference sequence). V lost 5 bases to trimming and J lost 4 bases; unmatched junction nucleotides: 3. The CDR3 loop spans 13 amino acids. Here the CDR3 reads CASSPTGGYEQYF. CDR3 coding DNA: TGTGCCAGCAGCCCGACAGGGGGGTACGAGCAGTACTTC.

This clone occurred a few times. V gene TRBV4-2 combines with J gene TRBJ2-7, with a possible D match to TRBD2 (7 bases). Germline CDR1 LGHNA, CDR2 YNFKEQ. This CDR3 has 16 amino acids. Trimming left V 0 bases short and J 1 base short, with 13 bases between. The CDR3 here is CASSQEGGGGSYEQYF. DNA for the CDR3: TGTGCCAGCAGCCAAGAGGGGGGAGGGGGGTCCTACGAGCAGTACTTC.

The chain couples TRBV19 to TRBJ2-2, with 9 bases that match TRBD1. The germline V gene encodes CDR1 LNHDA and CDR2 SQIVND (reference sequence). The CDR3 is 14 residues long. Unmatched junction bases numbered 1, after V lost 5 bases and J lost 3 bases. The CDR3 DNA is TGTGCCAGTAGTGGGACAGGGTACACCGGGGAGCTGTTTTTT. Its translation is CASSGTGYTGELFF. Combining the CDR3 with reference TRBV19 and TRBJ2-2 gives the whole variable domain DGGITQSPKYLFRKEGQNVTLSCEQNLNHDAMYWYRQDPGQGLRLIYYSQIVNDFQKGDIAEGYSVSREKKESFPLTVTSAQKNPTAFYLCASSGTGYTGELFFGEGSRLTVL.

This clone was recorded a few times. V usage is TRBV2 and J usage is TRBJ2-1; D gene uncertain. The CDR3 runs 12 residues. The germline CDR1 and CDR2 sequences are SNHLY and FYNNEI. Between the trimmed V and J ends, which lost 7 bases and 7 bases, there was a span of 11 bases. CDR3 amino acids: CASTILGNEQFF. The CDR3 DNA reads TGTGCCAGCACGATCCTCGGGAATGAGCAGTTCTTC.

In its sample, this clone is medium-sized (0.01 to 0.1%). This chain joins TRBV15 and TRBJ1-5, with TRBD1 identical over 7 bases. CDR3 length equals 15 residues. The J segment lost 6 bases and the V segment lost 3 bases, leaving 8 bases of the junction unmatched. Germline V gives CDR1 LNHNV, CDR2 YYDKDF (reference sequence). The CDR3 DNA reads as TGTGCCACCAGCAGGGACGACAGGGCTAGTCAGCCCCAGCATTTT. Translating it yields CATSRDDRASQPQHF.

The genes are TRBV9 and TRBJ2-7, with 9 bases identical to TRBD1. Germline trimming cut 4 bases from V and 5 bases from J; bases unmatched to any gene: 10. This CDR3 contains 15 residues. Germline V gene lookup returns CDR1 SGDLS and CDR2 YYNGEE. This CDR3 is CASSPDRDRANEQYF. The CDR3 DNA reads TGTGCCAGCAGCCCCGACCGGGACAGGGCCAACGAGCAGTACTTC.